This T cell receptor (beta chain) was obtained from a study of blood T cell repertoires in COVID-19. Generated by immunoSEQ multiplex PCR, the TCRdb table keeps only in-frame clones and is missing some. The table includes about 110,000 clones, 75% to 90% detected once. CDR1 is SGHNT and CDR2 is YYREEE in the germline V gene (reference sequence). This CDR3 has 15 residues. The V gene end was trimmed by 3 bases and the J gene end by 1 base; junction bases not matched to a gene: 5. V and J are TRBV5-4 and TRBJ2-5; TRBD1 agrees at 8 bases. This clonotype was sampled from a man in his 70s with acute or convalescent COVID-19. Sequenced sample: peripheral blood. The CDR3 coding sequence is TGTGCCAGCAGCTCAAGGACAGGGCGCCAAGAGACCCAGTACTTC. Its protein is CASSSRTGRQETQYF.